A selection of T cell receptor beta chains follows, all from one sample in a study of blood T cell repertoires in COVID-19. Repertoires were generated with immunoSEQ multiplex PCR, while TCRdb's copy carries only in-frame clones and drops some. The table records approximately 70,000 clones, over 65% of them present only once. What was sequenced was peripheral blood. Receptor source: a woman in her seventies with acute or convalescent COVID-19. The CDR3 runs from the conserved cysteine through the conserved F or W. Fields, in order: J gene, V gene, CDR3 protein.

>TRBJ2-7|TRBV9
CASSVGAGQGEQYF
>TRBJ1-3|TRBV7-2
CASSPSGGGNTIYF
>TRBJ2-2|TRBV7-7
CASTPRGGGGGELFF
>TRBJ2-1|TRBV27
CASSLRGTGRVF
>TRBJ1-6|TRBV12-3/TRBV12-4
CASSTGTGIPVHF
>TRBJ2-7|TRBV29-1
CSVESSNTYEQYF
>TRBJ2-5|TRBV10-3
CAISPGQGGETQYF
>TRBJ1-5|TRBV18
CASSPGLGIEGQPQHF
>TRBJ2-6|TRBV14
CASSQALSANVLTF
>TRBJ1-2|TRBV7-8
CASSFRGQTYGYTF
>TRBJ1-3|TRBV7-2
CASSLWDSPGNTIYF
>TRBJ1-4|TRBV6-6
CASRDRGGEKLFF
>TRBJ1-2|TRBV7-9
CASSLAGGNGYTF
>TRBJ2-6|TRBV27
CASSSRPGGFSGANVLTF
>TRBJ2-2|TRBV19
CASSIGGQYTGELFF
>TRBJ1-3|TRBV19
CASSEGSGNTIYF
>TRBJ1-4|TRBV28
CASSFTGGTNEKLFF
>TRBJ2-5|TRBV5-1
CASSAGQVSETQYF
>TRBJ1-6|TRBV4-1
CASRHSGQENSPLHF
>TRBJ1-6|TRBV28
CASNTRGQGTNSPLHF
>TRBJ1-1|TRBV18
CASSPGTGTEAFF
>TRBJ2-3|TRBV27
CASSLTLNLLAGGNRDTQYF
>TRBJ1-5|TRBV7-9
CASSLGTGVYQPQHF
>TRBJ1-4|TRBV6-5
CARGGGYEKLFF
>TRBJ2-7|TRBV28
CASNGQGLYEQYF
>TRBJ2-1|TRBV27
CASSPWTDYNEQFF
>TRBJ1-2|TRBV7-9
CASSLAGFDAGYTF